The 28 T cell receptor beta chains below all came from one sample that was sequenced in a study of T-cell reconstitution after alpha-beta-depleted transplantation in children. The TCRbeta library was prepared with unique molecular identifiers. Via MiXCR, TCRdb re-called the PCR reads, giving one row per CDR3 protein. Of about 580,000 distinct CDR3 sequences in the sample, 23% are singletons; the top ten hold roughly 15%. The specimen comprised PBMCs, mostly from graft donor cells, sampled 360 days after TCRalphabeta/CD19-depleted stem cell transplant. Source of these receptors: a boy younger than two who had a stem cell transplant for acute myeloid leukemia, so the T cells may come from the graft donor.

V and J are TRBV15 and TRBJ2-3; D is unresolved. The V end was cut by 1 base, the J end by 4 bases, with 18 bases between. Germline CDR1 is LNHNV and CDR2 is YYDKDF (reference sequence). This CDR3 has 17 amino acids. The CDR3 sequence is CATSRATPEPDSDTQYF. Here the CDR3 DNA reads TGTGCCACCAGCAGAGCCACTCCCGAACCCGACTCAGATACGCAGTATTTT. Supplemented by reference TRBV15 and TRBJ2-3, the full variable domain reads DAMVIQNPRYQVTQFGKPVTLSCSQTLNHNVMYWYQQKSSQAPKLLFHYYDKDFNNEADTPDNFQSRRPNTSFCFLDIRSPGLGDTAMYLCATSRATPEPDSDTQYFGPGTRLTVL.

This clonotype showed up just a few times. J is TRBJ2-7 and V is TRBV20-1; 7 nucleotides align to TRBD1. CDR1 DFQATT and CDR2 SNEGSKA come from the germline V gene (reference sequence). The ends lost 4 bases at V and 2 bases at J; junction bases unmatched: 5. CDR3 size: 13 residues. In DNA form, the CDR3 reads TGCAGTGCTACAGACAGGGTCGCCTACGAGCAGTACGTC. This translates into CSATDRVAYEQYV.

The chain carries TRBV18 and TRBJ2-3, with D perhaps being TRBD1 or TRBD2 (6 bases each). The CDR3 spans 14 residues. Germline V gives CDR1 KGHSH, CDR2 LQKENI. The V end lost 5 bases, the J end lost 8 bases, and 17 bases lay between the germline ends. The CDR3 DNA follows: TGTGCCAGCTCAGTGGAGGGGGGCCATGGTACGCAGTATTTT. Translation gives CASSVEGGHGTQYF.

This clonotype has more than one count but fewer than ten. CDR3 in DNA: TGCAGCGTTGAGCAGGACAGGACAACTGAAGCTTTCTTT. Translating it yields CSVEQDRTTEAFF. The J gene is TRBJ1-1, the V gene TRBV29-1, with TRBD1 matching over 7 bases. There are 13 residues in the CDR3. Germline trimming cut 3 bases from V and 5 bases from J; bases unmatched to any gene: 6. Germline lookup yields CDR1 SQVTM and CDR2 ANQGSEA.

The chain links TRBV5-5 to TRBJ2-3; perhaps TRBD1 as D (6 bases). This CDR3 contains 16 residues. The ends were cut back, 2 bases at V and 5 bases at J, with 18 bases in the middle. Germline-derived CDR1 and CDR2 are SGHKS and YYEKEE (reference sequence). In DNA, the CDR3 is TGTGCCAGCAGCTTAGCAGTCAGAGGGGGTCAAGATACGCAGTATTTT. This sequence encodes CASSLAVRGGQDTQYF. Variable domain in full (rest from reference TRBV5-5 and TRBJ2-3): DAGVTQSPTHLIKTRGQQVTLRCSPISGHKSVSWYQQVLGQGPQFIFQYYEKEERGRGNFPDRFSARQFPNYSSELNVNALLLGDSALYLCASSLAVRGGQDTQYFGPGTRLTVL.

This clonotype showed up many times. The CDR3 DNA reads as TGTGCCAGCAGTCCGACTAGCGGGGAGTACGAGCAGTACGTC. Its translation is CASSPTSGEYEQYV. This chain links TRBV6-5 with TRBJ2-7, with 11 bases that match TRBD2. Germline CDR1 is MNHEY and CDR2 is SVGAGI. With V trimmed by 5 bases and J by 4 bases, 4 bases remained unmatched. The CDR3 contains 14 residues.

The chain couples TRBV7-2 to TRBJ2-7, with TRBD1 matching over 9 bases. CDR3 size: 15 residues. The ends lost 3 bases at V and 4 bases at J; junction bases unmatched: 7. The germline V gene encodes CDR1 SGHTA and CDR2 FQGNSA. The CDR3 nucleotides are TGTGCCAGCAGCTTTGGTGGGACAGGGAGTTACGAGCAGTACTTC. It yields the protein CASSFGGTGSYEQYF.

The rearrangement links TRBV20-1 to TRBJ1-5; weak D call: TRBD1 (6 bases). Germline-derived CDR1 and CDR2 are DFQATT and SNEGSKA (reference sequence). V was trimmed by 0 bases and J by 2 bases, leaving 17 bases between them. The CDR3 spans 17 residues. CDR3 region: CSAREGAVVSGNQPQHF. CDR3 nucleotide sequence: TGCAGTGCTAGAGAGGGGGCGGTGGTTAGCGGCAATCAGCCCCAGCATTTT.

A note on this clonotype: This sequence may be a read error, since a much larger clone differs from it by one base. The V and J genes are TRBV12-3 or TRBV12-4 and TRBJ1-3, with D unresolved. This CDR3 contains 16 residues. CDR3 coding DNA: TGTGCCAGCAGTTTACTCGGGAAGTACTCTGAAAACACCATATATTTT. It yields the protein CASSLLGKYSENTIYF.

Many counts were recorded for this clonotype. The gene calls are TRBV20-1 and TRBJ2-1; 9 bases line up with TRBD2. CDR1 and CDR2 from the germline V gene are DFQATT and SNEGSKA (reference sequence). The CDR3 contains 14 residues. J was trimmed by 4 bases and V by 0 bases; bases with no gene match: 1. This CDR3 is CSARDTSGYNEQFF. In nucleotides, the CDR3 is TGCAGTGCTAGAGATACTAGCGGGTACAATGAGCAGTTCTTC.

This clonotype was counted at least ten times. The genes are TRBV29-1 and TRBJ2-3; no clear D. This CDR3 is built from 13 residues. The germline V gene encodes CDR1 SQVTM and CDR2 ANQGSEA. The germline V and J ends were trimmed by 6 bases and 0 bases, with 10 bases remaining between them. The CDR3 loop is CSVGLTSTDTQYF. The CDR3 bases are TGCAGCGTAGGCCTCACTAGCACAGATACGCAGTATTTT.

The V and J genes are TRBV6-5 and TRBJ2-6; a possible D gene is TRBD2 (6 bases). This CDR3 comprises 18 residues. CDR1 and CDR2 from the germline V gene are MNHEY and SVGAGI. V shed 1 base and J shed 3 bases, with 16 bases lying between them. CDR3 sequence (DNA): TGTGCCAGCAGTTACTGGGCGGGGAACTCAGGTGGGGCCAACGTCCTGACTTTC. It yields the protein CASSYWAGNSGGANVLTF.

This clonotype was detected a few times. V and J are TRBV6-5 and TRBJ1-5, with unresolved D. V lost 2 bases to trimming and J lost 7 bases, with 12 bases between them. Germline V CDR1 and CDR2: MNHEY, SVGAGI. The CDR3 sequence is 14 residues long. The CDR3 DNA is TGTGCCAGCAGTTACCATTCCCTGGGGCAGCCCCAGCATTTT. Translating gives CASSYHSLGQPQHF.

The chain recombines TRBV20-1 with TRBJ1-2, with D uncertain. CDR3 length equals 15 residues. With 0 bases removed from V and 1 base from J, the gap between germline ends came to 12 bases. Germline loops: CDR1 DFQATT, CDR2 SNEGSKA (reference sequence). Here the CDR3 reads CSARDKVWRNYGYTF. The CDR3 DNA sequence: TGCAGTGCTAGAGACAAGGTGTGGCGTAACTATGGCTACACCTTC.

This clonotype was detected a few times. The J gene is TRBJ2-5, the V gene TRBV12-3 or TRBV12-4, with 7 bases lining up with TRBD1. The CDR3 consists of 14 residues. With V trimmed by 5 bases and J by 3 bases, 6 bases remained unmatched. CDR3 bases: TGTGCCAGCAGTGTCGACAGGGTAGAAGAGACCCAGTACTTC. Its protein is CASSVDRVEETQYF.

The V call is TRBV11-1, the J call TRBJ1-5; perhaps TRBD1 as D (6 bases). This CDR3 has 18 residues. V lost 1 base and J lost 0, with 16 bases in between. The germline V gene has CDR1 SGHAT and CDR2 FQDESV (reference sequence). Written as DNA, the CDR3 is TGTGCCAGCAGCTTAGGGCGGGACACCTCATATAGCAATCAGCCCCAGCATTTT. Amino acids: CASSLGRDTSYSNQPQHF.

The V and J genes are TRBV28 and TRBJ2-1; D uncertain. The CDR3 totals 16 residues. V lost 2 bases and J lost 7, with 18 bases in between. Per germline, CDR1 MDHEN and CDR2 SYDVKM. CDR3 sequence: CASSLGRGLHGNEQFF. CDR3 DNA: TGTGCCAGCAGTTTAGGTCGTGGGCTACACGGGAATGAGCAGTTCTTC.

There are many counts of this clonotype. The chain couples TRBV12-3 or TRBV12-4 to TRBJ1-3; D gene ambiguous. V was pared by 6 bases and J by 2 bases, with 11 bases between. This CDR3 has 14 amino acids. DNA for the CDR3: TGTGCCAGCAGGCCGTTTTCAGCTGGAAACACCATATATTTT. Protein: CASRPFSAGNTIYF.

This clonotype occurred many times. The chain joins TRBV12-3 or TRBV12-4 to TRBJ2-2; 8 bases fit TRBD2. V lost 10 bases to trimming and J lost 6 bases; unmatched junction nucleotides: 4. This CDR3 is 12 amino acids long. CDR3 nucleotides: TGTGCCATTGGACTAGCTTCCGGGGAGCTGTTTTTT. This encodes CAIGLASGELFF.

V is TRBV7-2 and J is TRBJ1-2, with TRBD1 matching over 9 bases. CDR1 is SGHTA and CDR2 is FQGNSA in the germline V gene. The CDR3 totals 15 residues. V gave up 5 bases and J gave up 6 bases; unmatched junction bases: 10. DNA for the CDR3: TGTGCCAGCAGCAGGTCGGGACAGGGAAAAGATGGCTACACCTTC. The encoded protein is CASSRSGQGKDGYTF.

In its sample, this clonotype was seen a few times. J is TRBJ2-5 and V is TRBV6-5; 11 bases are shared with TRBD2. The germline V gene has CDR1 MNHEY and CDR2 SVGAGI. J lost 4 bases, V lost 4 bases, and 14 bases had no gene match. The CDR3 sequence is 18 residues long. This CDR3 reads CASSSLAGDPLLPETQYF. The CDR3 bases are TGTGCCAGCAGTTCACTAGCGGGGGACCCTCTCCTACCAGAGACCCAGTACTTC.

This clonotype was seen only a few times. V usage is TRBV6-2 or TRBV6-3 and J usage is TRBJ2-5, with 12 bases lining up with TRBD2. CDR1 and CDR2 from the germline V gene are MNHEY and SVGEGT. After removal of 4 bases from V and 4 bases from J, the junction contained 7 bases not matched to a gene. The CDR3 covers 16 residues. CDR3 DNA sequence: TGTGCCAGCAGTTCCGTTCGACTAGCGGGGGTAGAGACCCAGTACTTC. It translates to CASSSVRLAGVETQYF.

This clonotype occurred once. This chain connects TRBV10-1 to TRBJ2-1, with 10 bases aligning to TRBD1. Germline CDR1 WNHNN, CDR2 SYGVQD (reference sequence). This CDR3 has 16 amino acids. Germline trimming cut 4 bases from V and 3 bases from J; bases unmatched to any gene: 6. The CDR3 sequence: CASSGPGQGSYNEQFF. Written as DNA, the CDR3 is TGCGCCAGCAGTGGACCGGGACAGGGGAGCTACAATGAGCAGTTCTTC.

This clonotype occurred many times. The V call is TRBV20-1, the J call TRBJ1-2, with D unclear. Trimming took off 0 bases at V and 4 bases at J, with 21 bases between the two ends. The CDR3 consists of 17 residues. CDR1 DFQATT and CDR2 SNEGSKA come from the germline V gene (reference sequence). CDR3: CSARDLATATVRYGYTF. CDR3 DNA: TGCAGTGCTAGAGATCTTGCTACCGCAACAGTTCGCTATGGCTACACCTTC.

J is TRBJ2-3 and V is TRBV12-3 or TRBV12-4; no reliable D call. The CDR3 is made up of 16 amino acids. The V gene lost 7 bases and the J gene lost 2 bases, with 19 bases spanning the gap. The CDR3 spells CASNLSTTQPTDTQYF. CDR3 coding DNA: TGTGCCAGCAACCTCTCTACCACCCAACCCACAGATACGCAGTATTTT.

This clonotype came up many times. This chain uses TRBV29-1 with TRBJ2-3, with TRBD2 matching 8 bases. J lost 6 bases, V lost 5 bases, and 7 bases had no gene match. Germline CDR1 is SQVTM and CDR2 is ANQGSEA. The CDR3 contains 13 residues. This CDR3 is CSVLRGGRDTQYF. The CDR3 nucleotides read TGCAGCGTTCTTCGGGGGGGCCGGGATACGCAGTATTTT.

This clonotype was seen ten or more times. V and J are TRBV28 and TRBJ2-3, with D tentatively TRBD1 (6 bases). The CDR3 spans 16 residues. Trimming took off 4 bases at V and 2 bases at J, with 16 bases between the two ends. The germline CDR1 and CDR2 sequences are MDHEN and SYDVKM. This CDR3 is CASSWGRWEHTDTQYF. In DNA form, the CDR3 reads TGTGCCAGCAGTTGGGGGCGGTGGGAACACACAGATACGCAGTATTTT. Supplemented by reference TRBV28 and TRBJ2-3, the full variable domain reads DVKVTQSSRYLVKRTGEKVFLECVQDMDHENMFWYRQDPGLGLRLIYFSYDVKMKEKGDIPEGYSVSREKKERFSLILESASTNQTSMYLCASSWGRWEHTDTQYFGPGTRLTVL.

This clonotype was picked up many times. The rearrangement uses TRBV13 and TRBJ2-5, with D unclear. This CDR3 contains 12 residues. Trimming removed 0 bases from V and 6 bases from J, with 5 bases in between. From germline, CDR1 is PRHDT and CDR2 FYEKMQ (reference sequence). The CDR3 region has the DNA TGTGCCAGCAGCTTAGGGGCAAAGACCCAGTACTTC. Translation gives CASSLGAKTQYF.